This T cell receptor (beta chain) was retrieved from a study of shared clonotypes between healthy human individuals. Study results and limitations: Relative to their counterparts shared across all four donors, non-shared clonotypes exhibited diminished generation probabilities. Shared clonotypes: about 4.6% naive CD4, around 3.4% naive CD8, about 2.5% memory CD4, under 0.5% memory CD8.

Genomic DNA (from each subset) was split evenly across several immunoSEQ plates. This table comes from immunoSEQ multiplex PCR, and its TCRdb copy is limited to in-frame clones, with some not included. Among about 2.4 million clones listed, around 94% were seen once. On this clone: The antigen remains unidentified.

The CDR3 is made up of 14 amino acids. Trimming stripped 0 bases from V and 5 bases from J, with 10 bases between. Germline CDR1 GTSNPN, CDR2 SVGIG (reference sequence). Sample: naive CD4+ T cells sorted from blood. Subset noted: CD45RA+ positively selected. This rearrangement joins TRBV30 to TRBJ1-4; D remains unclear. The origin of this receptor is a young man in good health. CDR3 amino acids: CAWSVTVLNEKLFF. CDR3 sequence (DNA): TGTGCCTGGAGTGTGACTGTCCTGAATGAAAAACTGTTTTTT.